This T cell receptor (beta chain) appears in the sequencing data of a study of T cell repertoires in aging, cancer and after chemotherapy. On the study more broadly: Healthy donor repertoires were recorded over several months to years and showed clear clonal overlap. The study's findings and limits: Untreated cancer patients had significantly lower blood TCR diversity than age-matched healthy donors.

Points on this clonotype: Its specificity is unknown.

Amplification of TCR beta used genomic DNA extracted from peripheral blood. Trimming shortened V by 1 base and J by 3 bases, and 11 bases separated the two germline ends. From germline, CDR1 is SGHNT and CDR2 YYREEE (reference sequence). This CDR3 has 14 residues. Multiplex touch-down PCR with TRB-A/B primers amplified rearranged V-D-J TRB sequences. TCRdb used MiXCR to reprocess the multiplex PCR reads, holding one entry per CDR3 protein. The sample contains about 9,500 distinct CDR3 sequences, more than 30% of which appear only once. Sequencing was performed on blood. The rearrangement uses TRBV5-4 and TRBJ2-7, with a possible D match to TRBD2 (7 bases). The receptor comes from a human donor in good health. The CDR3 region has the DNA TGTGCCAGCAGCTTGAGGGGGGGAAACTACGAGCAGTACTTC. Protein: CASSLRGGNYEQYF.